This T cell receptor (beta chain) was recorded in a study of long-term antiretroviral therapy in people with HIV. This clone was seen a handful of times. This was the immunoSEQ v3.0 assay at survey level. The protocol was immunoSEQ multiplex PCR, while the TCRdb copy is restricted to in-frame clones and leaves out a portion. The sample shows about 14,000 clones, 70% to 90% of them seen only once. The sequenced sample was unsorted PBMCs, obtained 6.2 years after starting antiretroviral therapy. The TCR sequence derives from a man aged 35 to 55 with HIV.

CDR3 sequence reads: CASSLGSGGYEQYF. DNA for the CDR3: TGTGCCAGCAGCTTAGGTTCAGGGGGCTACGAGCAGTACTTC. The chain couples TRBV7-6 to TRBJ2-7, with 7 bases aligning to TRBD1. V lost 1 base and J lost 3; bases outside the gene matches: 3. Germline-derived CDR1 and CDR2 are SGHVS and FNYEAQ. The CDR3 is made up of 14 amino acids.